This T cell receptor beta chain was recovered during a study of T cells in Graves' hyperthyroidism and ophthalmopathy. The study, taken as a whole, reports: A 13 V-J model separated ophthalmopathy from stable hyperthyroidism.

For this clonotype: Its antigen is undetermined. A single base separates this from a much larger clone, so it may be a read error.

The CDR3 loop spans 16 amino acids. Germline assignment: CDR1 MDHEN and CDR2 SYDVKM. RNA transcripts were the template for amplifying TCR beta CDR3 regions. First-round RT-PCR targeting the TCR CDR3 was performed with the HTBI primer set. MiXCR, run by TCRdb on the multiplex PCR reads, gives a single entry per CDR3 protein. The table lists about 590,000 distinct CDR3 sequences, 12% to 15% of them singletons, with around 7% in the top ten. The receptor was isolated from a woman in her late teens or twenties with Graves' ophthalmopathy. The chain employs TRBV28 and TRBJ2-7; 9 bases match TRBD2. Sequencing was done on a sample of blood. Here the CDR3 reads CVSSYRLWREGHEQYF. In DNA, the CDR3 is TGTGTCAGCAGTTATCGACTATGGCGGGAGGGCCACGAGCAGTACTTC.